The 6 T cell receptor beta chains in this list originate from one sample, sequenced in a study of blood T cell repertoires in COVID-19. The assay was immunoSEQ multiplex PCR, and TCRdb's table has in-frame clones only and misses some. This sample yields approximately 160,000 clones, of which 65% to 85% are seen a single time; roughly 9.2% belongs to the top ten. Sequencing used peripheral blood. These receptor sequences come from a woman at least 80 years old with active or convalescent COVID-19.

The rearrangement joins TRBV9 to TRBJ2-3; possible D gene TRBD1, 7 bases. Germline loops: CDR1 SGDLS, CDR2 YYNGEE. V was pared by 0 bases and J by 4 bases, with 15 bases between. This CDR3 is 16 amino acids long. This chain's CDR3 is CASSVAEGAWADTQYF. The CDR3 DNA follows: TGTGCCAGCAGCGTAGCGGAGGGGGCATGGGCAGATACGCAGTATTTT.

A few counts support this clone. This chain links TRBV5-1 with TRBJ2-5; TRBD1 agrees at 9 bases. This CDR3 is 13 amino acids long. The germline gives CDR1 SGHRS, CDR2 YFSETQ. V dropped 4 bases and J dropped 5; count of bases not matched to a gene: 3. This chain's CDR3 is CASSGGTGETQYF. The CDR3 DNA sequence: TGCGCCAGCAGCGGAGGGACAGGGGAGACCCAGTACTTC.

This chain joins TRBV7-2 and TRBJ2-7; the D gene is possibly TRBD1 (6 bases). The CDR3 extends over 14 amino acids. V was clipped by 6 bases and J by 3 bases, with 15 bases between them. CDR1 is SGHTA and CDR2 is FQGNSA in the germline V gene. The CDR3 loop reads CASRPTGTHYEQYF. The DNA of the CDR3 is TGTGCCAGCAGACCAACAGGGACCCACTACGAGCAGTACTTC.

The CDR3 DNA is TGTGCTAGTGGTTCTGGTACGAGGTCCTACGAGCAGTACTTC. Encoded protein: CASGSGTRSYEQYF. V and J are TRBV12-5 and TRBJ2-7; D is uncertain. Per the germline V gene, CDR1 is LGHNT and CDR2 is FRNRAP. This CDR3 is built from 14 residues. The ends were cut back, 4 bases at V and 1 base at J, with 11 bases in the middle.

The chain carries TRBV30 and TRBJ1-5; the D gene is possibly TRBD1 (5 bases). Trimming pared 0 bases from V and 7 bases from J, leaving 16 bases between. CDR1 and CDR2 (germline): GTSNPN, SVGIG (reference sequence). The CDR3 runs to 15 residues. The CDR3 sequence: CAWSVGFLRGQPQHF. CDR3 DNA sequence: TGTGCCTGGAGTGTAGGTTTCCTAAGGGGACAGCCCCAGCATTTT. Supplemented by reference TRBV30 and TRBJ1-5, the full variable domain reads SQTIHQWPATLVQPVGSPLSLECTVEGTSNPNLYWYRQAAGRGLQLLFYSVGIGQISSEVPQNLSASRPQDRQFILSSKKLLLSDSGFYLCAWSVGFLRGQPQHFGDGTRLSIL.

The genes are TRBV5-4 and TRBJ2-6, with 7 bases matching TRBD1. The junction had 7 bases not matched to a gene; V was cut back by 3 bases and J by 1 base. Germline loops: CDR1 SGHNT, CDR2 YYREEE (reference sequence). The CDR3 extends over 17 amino acids. In nucleotides, the CDR3 is TGTGCCAGCAGCTCCACTATGACAGGGTCTGGGGCCAACGTCCTGACTTTC. Protein sequence: CASSSTMTGSGANVLTF.